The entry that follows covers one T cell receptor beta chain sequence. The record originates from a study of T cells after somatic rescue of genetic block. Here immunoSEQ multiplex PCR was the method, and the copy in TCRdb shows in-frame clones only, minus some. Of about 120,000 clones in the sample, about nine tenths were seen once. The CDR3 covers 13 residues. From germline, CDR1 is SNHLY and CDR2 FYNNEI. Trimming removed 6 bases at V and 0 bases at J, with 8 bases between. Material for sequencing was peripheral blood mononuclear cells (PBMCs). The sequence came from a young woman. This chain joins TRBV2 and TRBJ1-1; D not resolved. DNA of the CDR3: TGTGCCAGCAGCCGCAATATGAACACTGAAGCTTTCTTT. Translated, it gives CASSRNMNTEAFF.